The clone carrying this T cell receptor (beta chain) turned up a few times. Germline V gene sequence: CDR1 LNHDA, CDR2 SQIVND (reference sequence). This CDR3 has 16 amino acids. Trimming left V 0 bases short and J 0 bases short, with 11 bases between. This specimen comes from a study of blood T cell repertoires in COVID-19. The wider study: T cells, B-cell-depleted T cells, or PBMCs supplied cDNA or gDNA.

Some clones are missing from TCRdb's copy, which holds only in-frame ones; the method was immunoSEQ multiplex PCR. The table includes about 85,000 clones, about four fifths detected once. Material: peripheral blood. The TCR sequence derives from a human donor in a cohort sampled during active COVID-19. The chain recombines TRBV19 with TRBJ1-1; D unclear. The CDR3 DNA reads TGTGCCAGTAGTATAGATCTTGCCGGGGTGAACACTGAAGCTTTCTTT. Amino acid sequence: CASSIDLAGVNTEAFF.